These 29 T cell receptor beta chains were all obtained from the same sample, sequenced in a study of control samples from healthy donors and cancer patients. Some clones are missing from TCRdb's copy, which holds only in-frame ones; the method was immunoSEQ multiplex PCR. The sample records over 90,000 clones, about 90% being singletons. The specimen sequenced was blood. The source of these receptors is a woman aged 18-29 years in good health.

CDR3 sequence (DNA): TGTGCCAGCAGTTCGTATCAGCCCCAGCATTTT. This translates into CASSSYQPQHF. The J gene is TRBJ1-5, the V gene TRBV28; no definite D call. Germline values: CDR1 MDHEN, CDR2 SYDVKM. This CDR3 region has 11 residues. The ends were cut back, 4 bases at V and 5 bases at J, with 3 bases in the middle.

The chain employs TRBV10-2 and TRBJ2-7, with TRBD2 identical over 12 bases. The CDR3 consists of 18 residues. The V and J ends lost 3 bases and 2 bases, in that order; junction bases with no gene match: 11. Germline CDR1 reads WSHSY; CDR2 reads SAAADI. CDR3 loop: CASSDSRTSGDKTYEQYF. CDR3 nucleotide sequence: TGCGCCAGCAGTGATTCACGGACTAGCGGGGATAAGACCTACGAGCAGTACTTC.

The chain combines TRBV9 with TRBJ1-3, with a possible D match to TRBD1 (6 bases). Trimming took off 4 bases at V and 2 bases at J, with 19 bases between the two ends. CDR3 size: 17 residues. The germline gives CDR1 SGDLS, CDR2 YYNGEE. The CDR3 coding sequence is TGTGCCAGCAGCCTTAAAGAAGGGGGTTTAGCTGGAAACACCATATATTTT. Translated, it gives CASSLKEGGLAGNTIYF.

The chain combines TRBV12-3 or TRBV12-4 with TRBJ2-3, with a weak D call TRBD2 (5 bases). With 5 bases removed from V and 7 bases from J, the gap between germline ends came to 10 bases. The CDR3 has 12 residues. In DNA form, the CDR3 reads TGTGCCAGCAGTCGCGGACTCAATACGCAGTATTTT. It specifies CASSRGLNTQYF.

The rearrangement links TRBV28 to TRBJ1-5; tentatively, D is TRBD1 (6 bases). The germline CDR1 and CDR2 sequences are MDHEN and SYDVKM. CDR3 size: 16 residues. The V and J ends lost 6 bases and 7 bases respectively, with 22 bases between them. CDR3 in DNA: TGTGCCAGCAGGACACCGCAGGGGAGTTATGGGCAGCCCCAGCATTTT. It is translated as CASRTPQGSYGQPQHF.

The chain combines TRBV6-6 with TRBJ1-4, with a tentative D call TRBD1 (6 bases). Trimming removed 6 bases from V and 8 bases from J, with 19 bases in between. The CDR3 length is 15 residues. Germline V gives CDR1 MNHNY, CDR2 SVGAGI (reference sequence). In nucleotides, the CDR3 is TGTGCCAGCAGCCGCCCAGGGGCTAGGGAAGAAAAACTGTTTTTT. It specifies CASSRPGAREEKLFF.

This clone appeared a single time. This chain uses TRBV28 with TRBJ2-1, with 11 bases lining up with TRBD2. Trimming took 4 bases from V and 0 from J; bases not matched to a gene: 5. Germline CDR1 reads MDHEN; CDR2 reads SYDVKM. The CDR3 is made up of 17 amino acids. The DNA for the CDR3 is TGTGCCAGCAGTTCTACTAGCGGGGGCTTCTCCTACAATGAGCAGTTCTTC. Translation: CASSSTSGGFSYNEQFF.

V gene TRBV5-4 combines with J gene TRBJ1-6, with a possible D match to TRBD1 (6 bases). The V gene lost 0 bases and the J gene lost 10 bases, with 14 bases spanning the gap. Germline V gene sequence: CDR1 SGHNT, CDR2 YYREEE (reference sequence). The CDR3 length is 15 residues. The CDR3 reads CASSLGLGGESPLHF. CDR3 nucleotide sequence: TGTGCCAGCAGCTTGGGACTTGGGGGCGAGTCACCCCTCCACTTT. The full variable domain, completed using reference TRBV5-4 and TRBJ1-6, is ETGVTQSPTHLIKTRGQQVTLRCSSQSGHNTVSWYQQALGQGPQFIFQYYREEENGRGNFPPRFSGLQFPNYSSELNVNALELDDSALYLCASSLGLGGESPLHFGNGTRLTVT.

The genes are TRBV5-1 and TRBJ1-2, with D possibly matching TRBD1 (6 bases). The germline V and J ends were trimmed by 0 bases and 4 bases, with 7 bases remaining between them. CDR1 is SGHRS and CDR2 is YFSETQ in the germline V gene. The CDR3 is 13 amino acids. CDR3: CASSLDRVYGYTF. CDR3 DNA sequence: TGCGCCAGCAGCTTGGACAGGGTCTATGGCTACACCTTC.

The chain is built from TRBV5-6 and TRBJ2-3; 9 bases are shared with TRBD1. The trim removed 3 bases at V and 1 base at J, leaving 3 bases unmatched. Germline CDR1 SGHDT, CDR2 YYEEEE. The CDR3 has 15 residues. The chain's CDR3 is CASSSRDRGTDTQYF. The CDR3 coding sequence is TGTGCCAGCAGCTCGCGGGACAGGGGCACAGATACGCAGTATTTT.

J is TRBJ2-3 and V is TRBV11-2, with D uncertain. The CDR3 is 13 amino acids. Germline V gene sequence: CDR1 SGHAT, CDR2 FQNNGV. Trimming removed 7 bases from V and 6 bases from J, with 14 bases in between. The CDR3 loop is CASTTLVGDTQYF. CDR3 DNA sequence: TGTGCCAGCACCACCCTGGTGGGGGATACGCAGTATTTT.

The chain links TRBV3-1 (or the pseudogene TRBV3-2) to TRBJ2-3, with D unclear. CDR3 length: 14 amino acids. Germline V gene data show CDR1 as LGHDT and CDR2 as YNNKEL (reference sequence). Trimming shortened V by 5 bases and J by 5 bases, and 14 bases separated the two germline ends. In DNA, the CDR3 is TGTGCCAGCAGCGATTTGGGTGTCGGAGATACGCAGTATTTT. This translates into CASSDLGVGDTQYF.

CDR3: CASSHSDRGASPLHF. In nucleotides, the CDR3 is TGCGCCAGCAGCCATTCCGACAGGGGAGCTTCACCCCTCCACTTT. This sequence joins TRBV4-1 and TRBJ1-6; 8 bases align to TRBD1. The CDR3 runs 15 residues. Trimming took 3 bases from V and 9 from J; bases not matched to a gene: 7. Germline-derived CDR1 and CDR2 are MGHRA and YSYEKL.

The gene calls are TRBV7-3 and TRBJ1-2, with D possibly TRBD1 on 6 matching bases. The CDR3 is 13 residues long. Germline V gene data show CDR1 as SGHTA and CDR2 as FQGTGA. Trimming cost V 2 bases and J 4 bases, with 8 bases left between them. The CDR3 region is CASSLGGGYGYTF. DNA for the CDR3: TGTGCCAGCAGCTTAGGGGGCGGCTATGGCTACACCTTC.

The V and J genes are TRBV28 and TRBJ1-4; TRBD1 matches 7 bases. The CDR3 loop spans 14 amino acids. The trim removed 6 bases at V and 8 bases at J, leaving 9 bases unmatched. The germline V gene has CDR1 MDHEN and CDR2 SYDVKM. The CDR3 region has the DNA TGTGCCAGCAGCCCGACAGGGTTTCGAGAAAAACTGTTTTTT. Protein sequence: CASSPTGFREKLFF.

The chain uses TRBV27 and TRBJ1-5, with a tentative D call TRBD1 (5 bases). CDR1 is MNHEY and CDR2 is SMNVEV in the germline V gene (reference sequence). V lost 4 bases and J 6 bases, leaving 13 bases between the germline ends. This CDR3 has 14 amino acids. The CDR3 nucleotides read TGTGCCAGCAGTTCCCCAGGGATTAGTCAGCCCCAGCATTTT. The encoded protein is CASSSPGISQPQHF.

This clone appeared a single time. This chain uses TRBV7-3 with TRBJ2-7; no definite D call. The CDR3 loop spans 13 amino acids. V was cut by 2 bases and J by 1 base, with 6 bases left in between. Germline CDR1 reads SGHTA; CDR2 reads FQGTGA. The CDR3 loop reads CASSLGLSYEQYF. Here the CDR3 DNA reads TGTGCCAGCAGCTTAGGCTTATCCTACGAGCAGTACTTC.

CDR3 nucleotide sequence: TGTGCCAGCAGCCCTAGAAAAAGGACGGGCCCTAACAGGTCGGGTGGAAACACCATATATTTT. Translation: CASSPRKRTGPNRSGGNTIYF. V is TRBV3-1 (or the pseudogene TRBV3-2) and J is TRBJ1-3; perhaps TRBD1 as D (5 bases). The CDR3 runs to 21 residues. Germline CDR1 is LGHDT and CDR2 is YNNKEL (reference sequence). Trimming pared 4 bases from V and 3 bases from J, leaving 31 bases between.

The chain links TRBV3-1 (or the pseudogene TRBV3-2) to TRBJ1-1; D is undetermined. V gave up 4 bases and J gave up 5 bases, with 20 bases separating them. Germline V CDR1 and CDR2: LGHDT, YNNKEL (reference sequence). This CDR3 region has 16 residues. CDR3 in amino acids: CASSLRLGTLETEAFF. CDR3 in DNA: TGTGCCAGCAGCCTCCGTCTGGGAACCCTGGAAACTGAAGCTTTCTTT.

The chain combines TRBV24-1 with TRBJ1-2, with D perhaps TRBD1 (5 bases). Between the trimmed V and J ends, which lost 6 bases and 3 bases, there was a span of 7 bases. The CDR3 is 12 residues long. Germline CDR1 reads KGHDR; CDR2 reads SFDVKD. Here the CDR3 DNA reads TGTGCCACCAGTAGAGGGGACTATGGCTACACCTTC. Amino acid sequence: CATSRGDYGYTF.

The chain recombines TRBV2 with TRBJ2-7; D may be TRBD2 (5 bases). V was shortened by 6 bases and J by 3 bases, with 12 bases between the two germline ends. The CDR3 sequence is 13 residues long. The germline gives CDR1 SNHLY, CDR2 FYNNEI. The CDR3 DNA is TGTGCCAGCAGCGGGCTCCGGGGCTACGAGCAGTACTTC. It encodes CASSGLRGYEQYF.

The chain links TRBV6-1 to TRBJ1-4; D gene unclear. In germline, CDR1 is MNHNS, CDR2 SASEGT. V dropped 2 bases and J dropped 15 bases, with 10 bases sitting between them. The CDR3 is 11 residues long. CDR3 coding DNA: TGTGCCAGCAGTGAAATAGGCAGGTTGTTTTTT. Residues: CASSEIGRLFF.

The genes are TRBV27 and TRBJ2-1, with 9 nucleotides matching TRBD2. The trim removed 5 bases at V and 10 bases at J, leaving 15 bases unmatched. The CDR3 consists of 16 residues. Germline V CDR1 and CDR2: MNHEY, SMNVEV (reference sequence). As DNA, the CDR3 is TGTGCCAGCAGTGCCCGAGCAGCGGGGGGTCTGAGGGAGCAGTTCTTC. Amino acid sequence: CASSARAAGGLREQFF.

A few counts support this clone. V is TRBV30 and J is TRBJ2-7, with 7 bases fitting TRBD1. J lost 2 bases, V lost 4 bases, and 5 bases had no gene match. This CDR3 region has 13 residues. CDR1 and CDR2 (germline): GTSNPN, SVGIG (reference sequence). This CDR3 reads CAWKGTATYEQYF. The CDR3 region has the DNA TGTGCCTGGAAGGGGACAGCAACCTACGAGCAGTACTTC. The full variable domain, its missing parts supplied by reference TRBV30 and TRBJ2-7, is SQTIHQWPATLVQPVGSPLSLECTVEGTSNPNLYWYRQAAGRGLQLLFYSVGIGQISSEVPQNLSASRPQDRQFILSSKKLLLSDSGFYLCAWKGTATYEQYFGPGTRLTVT.

The genes are TRBV7-2 and TRBJ2-3, with 14 positions matching TRBD2. The CDR3 contains 16 residues. Germline V CDR1 and CDR2: SGHTA, FQGNSA. Trimming at V came to 1 base and at J to 7 bases, leaving 4 bases not matched to a gene. Here the CDR3 DNA reads TGTGCCAGCAGCTTAGAGGGGACTAGCGGGAGATATACGCAGTATTTT. This encodes CASSLEGTSGRYTQYF.

The chain has TRBV5-4 and TRBJ1-2, with 9 bases that match TRBD1. This CDR3 spans 14 amino acids. Per germline, CDR1 SGHNT and CDR2 YYREEE (reference sequence). With 4 bases clipped from V and 5 bases from J, the junction kept 6 bases outside the gene matches. The CDR3 nucleotides are TGTGCCAGCAGCACGGACAGGGGTAATTATGGCTACACCTTC. It translates to CASSTDRGNYGYTF.

The V and J genes are TRBV7-8 and TRBJ1-1; a possible D gene is TRBD1 (5 bases). CDR1 SGHVS and CDR2 FQNEAQ come from the germline V gene. Trimming removed 4 bases at V and 5 bases at J, with 14 bases between. The CDR3 consists of 14 residues. The CDR3 DNA sequence: TGTGCCAGCAGCTCCTTCGGGGGAGGAACTGAAGCTTTCTTT. Residues: CASSSFGGGTEAFF.

This rearrangement joins TRBV6-5 to TRBJ2-2; 7 bases align to TRBD1. Germline V gene data show CDR1 as MNHEY and CDR2 as SVGAGI. J was trimmed by 4 bases and V by 7 bases; bases with no gene match: 9. This CDR3 comprises 15 residues. The CDR3: CASNPGTAVTGELFF. Written as DNA, the CDR3 is TGTGCCAGCAATCCCGGGACAGCCGTCACCGGGGAGCTGTTTTTT.

The V gene is TRBV4-1, the J gene TRBJ1-6; D not resolved. This CDR3 is built from 15 residues. Trimming cost V 1 base and J 7 bases, with 11 bases left between them. The V gene's germline CDR1 is MGHRA and CDR2 YSYEKL. This CDR3 is CASSQAVRVNSPLHF. The CDR3 nucleotides are TGCGCCAGCAGCCAAGCAGTGAGGGTAAATTCACCCCTCCACTTT.